The clone carrying this TCR beta chain was observed a handful of times. Its antigen is still unknown. This CDR3 is built from 15 residues. V gave up 0 bases and J gave up 1 base, with 9 bases separating them. The germline gives CDR1 SEHNR, CDR2 FQNEAQ (reference sequence). The record originates from a study of T cell repertoires in cytomegalovirus infection. Study-wide context: Indicated by public TCR beta signatures were CMV infection and matching HLA type.

TCRdb analysed the reads with MiXCR anew, one entry per CDR3 protein. The profile shows some 940,000 distinct CDR3 sequences, approximately 31% of them singletons. The material was cultured CD8+ T cells from PBMCs, obtained from culture after CMV antigen stimulation. The chain joins TRBV7-9 to TRBJ2-5; D is undetermined. This TCR came from a human donor in good health (CMV status not recorded). Some clones in this sample may be carry-over from other donors' samples. CDR3 nucleotides: TGTGCCAGCAGCTTAGCTAGGTGGAGCCAAGAGACCCAGTACTTC. Translation: CASSLARWSQETQYF.